This is a list of T cell receptor beta chains from one sample in a study of shared clonotypes between healthy human individuals. The assay was immunoSEQ multiplex PCR, and TCRdb's table has in-frame clones only and misses some. The data contain about 2,500,000 clones, over 85% of them singletons. Sequencing was carried out using naive CD4+ T cells sorted from blood. The receptors shown here come from a man aged 18 to 30 in good health. The CDR3 runs from the conserved cysteine through the conserved F or W. Fields, in order: J gene, D gene, clone size, V gene, CDR3 DNA, CDR3 protein. D genes are given only for firm matches. Size is stated for part of the rows, as once, few or many counts, or as a class when the clone is expanded.

J: TRBJ1-4; D: -; size: -; V: TRBV5-1; DNA: TGCGCCAGCAGCCCAGCAACTAATGAAAAACTGTTTTTT; CDR3: CASSPATNEKLFF
J: TRBJ1-1; D: TRBD1; size: -; V: TRBV7-9; DNA: TGTGCCAGCAGCTTAGCCTTTGGACAGGGGTCAAACACTGAAGCTTTCTTT; CDR3: CASSLAFGQGSNTEAFF
J: TRBJ1-1; D: -; size: -; V: TRBV4-3; DNA: TGCGCCAGCAGCCAAGGTTTTGCGACTGCCACTGAAGCTTTCTTT; CDR3: CASSQGFATATEAFF
J: TRBJ1-2; D: -; size: -; V: TRBV28; DNA: TGTGCCAGCATAGACAGAAACTATGGCTACACCTTC; CDR3: CASIDRNYGYTF
J: TRBJ2-5; D: -; size: -; V: TRBV11-3; DNA: TGTGCCAGCAGCTTAGATAGCCAAGAGACCCAGTACTTC; CDR3: CASSLDSQETQYF
J: TRBJ2-7; D: -; size: -; V: TRBV29-1; DNA: TGCAGCGTTGAATCTCAGGGCCCACGCGAGCAGTACTTC; CDR3: CSVESQGPREQYF
J: TRBJ2-1; D: TRBD2; size: -; V: TRBV5-1; DNA: TGCGCCAGCAGCTATGCCCTAGCGGAGGGCAATGAGCAGTTCTTC; CDR3: CASSYALAEGNEQFF
J: TRBJ2-5; D: -; size: -; V: TRBV5-1; DNA: TGCGCCAGCGGGGCGAACAACCAAGAGACCCAGTACTTC; CDR3: CASGANNQETQYF
J: TRBJ2-1; D: TRBD1; size: -; V: TRBV6-6; DNA: TGTGCCAGCAGTTATTCGACAGGGAGCTCCTACAATGAGCAGTTCTTC; CDR3: CASSYSTGSSYNEQFF
J: TRBJ1-1; D: -; size: -; V: TRBV7-3; DNA: TGTGCCAGCAGCTTAAATACGAACACTGAAGCTTTCTTT; CDR3: CASSLNTNTEAFF
J: TRBJ2-5; D: TRBD2; size: once; V: TRBV5-4; DNA: TGTGCCAGCAGCCCCCGCCTAGCGGGAGGAGAGACCCAGTACTTC; CDR3: CASSPRLAGGETQYF
J: TRBJ1-1; D: -; size: -; V: TRBV4-2; DNA: TGTGCCAGCAGCCAAGAGAGATTTATGAACACTGAAGCTTTCTTT; CDR3: CASSQERFMNTEAFF
J: TRBJ1-3; D: -; size: -; V: TRBV10-3; DNA: TGTGCCACCGCCGCGGACGGGTACTCTGGAAACACCATATATTTT; CDR3: CATAADGYSGNTIYF
J: TRBJ2-3; D: TRBD2; size: -; V: TRBV2; DNA: TGTGCCAGCAGTGGGGGTAGCGGGAGGTCAGATACGCAGTATTTT; CDR3: CASSGGSGRSDTQYF
J: TRBJ2-3; D: -; size: -; V: TRBV29-1; DNA: TGCAGCGTTGAAGATCGAGTCCTCCGCGGAGATACGCAGTATTTT; CDR3: CSVEDRVLRGDTQYF
J: TRBJ2-7; D: -; size: few; V: TRBV10-3; DNA: TGTGCCATCAGTGGCCGGGACGGGACCTACGAGCAGTACTTC; CDR3: CAISGRDGTYEQYF
J: TRBJ1-6; D: TRBD1; size: few; V: TRBV10-2; DNA: TGCGCCAGCAGTGCGGCAGGGGGGGTTGTGGGTTCACCCCTCCACTTT; CDR3: CASSAAGGVVGSPLHF
J: TRBJ1-3; D: -; size: -; V: TRBV5-1; DNA: TGCGCCAGCAGCATAGACGGCTCTGGAAACACCATATATTTT; CDR3: CASSIDGSGNTIYF
J: TRBJ2-3; D: TRBD2; size: -; V: TRBV12-5; DNA: TGTGCTAGTGGTTTGGTTCTAGCGGGAGTTGGAGATACGCAGTATTTT; CDR3: CASGLVLAGVGDTQYF
J: TRBJ1-2; D: -; size: -; V: TRBV19; DNA: TGTGCCAGTAGTATGGGACCGCCCGGGTTGGGCTATGGCTACACCTTC; CDR3: CASSMGPPGLGYGYTF
J: TRBJ1-5; D: TRBD1; size: once; V: TRBV10-3; DNA: TGTGCCATCAGTGAGAACAAGCTGGGACAGGGAAATCAGCCCCAGCATTTT; CDR3: CAISENKLGQGNQPQHF
J: TRBJ1-1; D: TRBD1; size: -; V: TRBV19; DNA: TGTGCCAGTAGTAGGAGGGACAGGGGAACTGAAGCTTTCTTT; CDR3: CASSRRDRGTEAFF
J: TRBJ2-1; D: TRBD2; size: -; V: TRBV5-6; DNA: TGTGCCAGCAGCTCCAGCCTAGCGGGAGGTCTCAGCTCCTACAATGAGCAGTTCTTC; CDR3: CASSSSLAGGLSSYNEQFF
J: TRBJ2-4; D: TRBD1; size: -; V: TRBV11-2; DNA: TGTGCCAGCAGCCCGGGACAGGGAAACGAGATTCAGTACTTC; CDR3: CASSPGQGNEIQYF
J: TRBJ2-4; D: TRBD2; size: once; V: TRBV4-1; DNA: TGCGCCAGCAGCCAAACGCTAGCGGACCAATTGCTCATTCAGTACTTC; CDR3: CASSQTLADQLLIQYF
J: TRBJ2-3; D: -; size: once; V: TRBV12-5; DNA: TGTGCTAGTGCGAATAGCGGAGTGGGAGATACGCAGTATTTT; CDR3: CASANSGVGDTQYF
J: TRBJ2-3; D: -; size: -; V: TRBV6-4; DNA: TGTGCCAGCAGTCCAACAGGGACTGGCACAGATACGCAGTATTTT; CDR3: CASSPTGTGTDTQYF
J: TRBJ2-7; D: -; size: -; V: TRBV21-1; DNA: TGTGCCAGCAGCAAAAAGGAGCGGGAGGGACCCTACGAGCAGTACTTC; CDR3: CASSKKEREGPYEQYF
J: TRBJ2-1; D: -; size: -; V: TRBV7-3; DNA: TGTGCCAGCAGCTTATCCGTAGGAGAGCAGTTCTTC; CDR3: CASSLSVGEQFF
J: TRBJ2-3; D: TRBD1; size: -; V: TRBV15; DNA: TGTGCCACCAGCACTTCAGACAGGGGAAGGACAGATACGCAGTATTTT; CDR3: CATSTSDRGRTDTQYF
J: TRBJ1-3; D: -; size: -; V: TRBV7-7; DNA: TGTGCTAGCAGCTTAGTAGGAGAACACGGAAGGGGAAACACCATATATTTT; CDR3: CASSLVGEHGRGNTIYF
J: TRBJ2-7; D: -; size: -; V: TRBV6-1; DNA: TGTGCCAGCAGCGGGACACGGCAGAATTACGAGCAGTACTTC; CDR3: CASSGTRQNYEQYF
J: TRBJ2-3; D: -; size: -; V: TRBV4-3; DNA: TGCGCCAGCAGCCAAGGATCGGGGGCAGATACGCAGTATTTT; CDR3: CASSQGSGADTQYF
J: TRBJ2-7; D: -; size: once; V: TRBV2; DNA: TGTGCCAGCGGTAGGGGCGGGGAGCAGTACTTC; CDR3: CASGRGGEQYF
J: TRBJ2-1; D: TRBD2; size: -; V: TRBV19; DNA: TGTGCCAGTAGTGCGACTAGCGGGGGAATCAGCTCCTACAATGAGCAGTTCTTC; CDR3: CASSATSGGISSYNEQFF
J: TRBJ2-1; D: -; size: -; V: TRBV5-4; DNA: TGTGCCAGCCACGACCCAGAAAGCTACAATGAGCAGTTCTTC; CDR3: CASHDPESYNEQFF
J: TRBJ1-3; D: -; size: -; V: TRBV7-8; DNA: TGTGCCAGCAGCCCCATCGTACAGGGCCCCTCTGGAAACACCATATATTTT; CDR3: CASSPIVQGPSGNTIYF
J: TRBJ1-4; D: -; size: once; V: TRBV5-1; DNA: TGCGCCAGCAGCCCGGCCCTCCAGGGAGAAAAACTGTTTTTT; CDR3: CASSPALQGEKLFF
J: TRBJ1-4; D: -; size: -; V: TRBV5-3; DNA: TGTGCCAGCAGCTTGGAGGCAACTAATGAAAAACTGTTTTTT; CDR3: CASSLEATNEKLFF
J: TRBJ2-1; D: -; size: -; V: TRBV6-6; DNA: TGTGCCAGCAGTTCCCCCCCCCTGAGCGACAATGAGCAGTTCTTC; CDR3: CASSSPPLSDNEQFF
J: TRBJ1-3; D: -; size: -; V: TRBV15; DNA: TGTGCCACCAGAGCTAGCTCTGGAAACACCATATATTTT; CDR3: CATRASSGNTIYF
J: TRBJ1-6; D: -; size: -; V: TRBV27; DNA: TGTGCCAGCAGTTCAACAACTCGGGGGCTCAATTCACCCCTCCACTTT; CDR3: CASSSTTRGLNSPLHF
J: TRBJ2-1; D: TRBD1; size: -; V: TRBV29-1; DNA: TGCAGCGCTGACAGGGGGCAGGGAAATGAGCAGTTCTTC; CDR3: CSADRGQGNEQFF
J: TRBJ2-7; D: TRBD1; size: -; V: TRBV5-4; DNA: TGTGCCAGCAGCAAAGGACAGGGGAACGAGCAGTACTTC; CDR3: CASSKGQGNEQYF
J: TRBJ2-5; D: -; size: -; V: TRBV18; DNA: TGTGCCAGCTCACCACGTTCGGGCCCGGGGGAGACCCAGTACTTC; CDR3: CASSPRSGPGETQYF
J: TRBJ1-6; D: TRBD1; size: -; V: TRBV5-4; DNA: TGTGCCAGCAGCTACTTCGGGACAGGGAGGGAATCACCCCTCCACTTT; CDR3: CASSYFGTGRESPLHF
J: TRBJ2-3; D: -; size: -; V: TRBV11-2; DNA: TGTGCCAGCAGCTTGCTTCGAGGGGGGCGCACAGATACGCAGTATTTT; CDR3: CASSLLRGGRTDTQYF
J: TRBJ2-3; D: -; size: -; V: TRBV5-4; DNA: TGTGCCAGCGGAGACAGGAGGGGGACAGATACGCAGTATTTT; CDR3: CASGDRRGTDTQYF
J: TRBJ1-1; D: -; size: -; V: TRBV12-5; DNA: TGTGCTAGTGGTTTGGGGACGGGCGAAGCTTTCTTT; CDR3: CASGLGTGEAFF
J: TRBJ1-6; D: -; size: -; V: TRBV5-1; DNA: TGCGCCAGCAGTCAGGGGCCGAATTCACCCCTCCACTTT; CDR3: CASSQGPNSPLHF
J: TRBJ2-2; D: -; size: -; V: TRBV7-7; DNA: TGTGCTAGCAGCTTAACGAACACCGGGGAGCTGTTTTTT; CDR3: CASSLTNTGELFF
J: TRBJ2-2; D: TRBD2; size: -; V: TRBV19; DNA: TGTGCCAGTAGTATGGATGCGGGAGTGATCCCCGGGGAGCTGTTTTTT; CDR3: CASSMDAGVIPGELFF
J: TRBJ1-2; D: -; size: -; V: TRBV12-2; DNA: TGTGCAAGTCGCTTCCCGCCCGGGTACCCTCTGCGGGGCTACACCTTC; CDR3: CASRFPPGYPLRGYTF
J: TRBJ2-7; D: -; size: -; V: TRBV7-7; DNA: TGTGCTAGCAGCCCGAACAACGACGAGCAGTACTTC; CDR3: CASSPNNDEQYF
J: TRBJ2-1; D: TRBD1; size: -; V: TRBV10-2; DNA: TGCGCCAGCAGTGAGTCTACAGGGGCTCGCTCCTACAATGAGCAGTTCTTC; CDR3: CASSESTGARSYNEQFF
J: TRBJ1-4; D: -; size: -; V: TRBV10-3; DNA: TGTGCCATCCACAGCTCCCCTAATGAAAAACTGTTTTTT; CDR3: CAIHSSPNEKLFF
J: TRBJ1-1; D: TRBD1; size: -; V: TRBV19; DNA: TGTGCCAGTAGCCTGGGACAGGGGTTCCTCACTGAAGCTTTCTTT; CDR3: CASSLGQGFLTEAFF
J: TRBJ1-6; D: -; size: few; V: TRBV15; DNA: TGTGCCACCAGCGATAGCTCCTATAATTCACCCCTCCACTTT; CDR3: CATSDSSYNSPLHF
J: TRBJ2-7; D: -; size: -; V: TRBV7-2; DNA: TGTGCCAGCAGCTTAAACCTCCCCGTGGAACTCTACGAGCAGTACTTC; CDR3: CASSLNLPVELYEQYF